This TCR beta chain appears in the sequencing data of a study of blood T cells in healthy people across ages. Background on the study: With template switching, about one barcoded beta molecule was captured per two T cells.

In germline, CDR1 is SEHNR, CDR2 FQNEAQ (reference sequence). The length of the CDR3 is 10 residues. The V and J ends lost 8 bases and 7 bases respectively, with 9 bases between them. The table lists this clonotype with a few counts. Combining a sample-barcoded 5' primer with a J-beta primer mix, a second PCR ran for 7 to 11 cycles. The template-switch adaptor was a 5' adaptor with 12 random nucleotides. It tagged each cDNA molecule. In TCRdb, the 5' RACE reads were re-called with MiXCR into one record per CDR3 protein. The sample shows over a million distinct CDR3 sequences, about 40% of them seen only once. Per individual sample, total RNA of at least 5.5 micrograms was extracted.

This sequence joins TRBV7-9 and TRBJ2-7; no definite D call. Sequenced input: blood. The sequence was obtained from a woman aged 18 to 35 in good health. Here the CDR3 DNA reads TGTGCCAGCGGTGCCAGGGAGCAGTACTTC. It specifies CASGAREQYF.